This T cell receptor beta chain was sequenced for a study of blood T cell repertoires in COVID-19 (TCRdb year 2020). For context, the study as a whole: Collaborator samples came from the United States, Italy and Spain and covered acute and convalescent phases of COVID-19. The prospective study material was composed of cDNA or gDNA derived from T cells, B-cell-depleted T cells, or PBMCs. Deeply sampled blood TCRbeta repertoires from subjects exposed to, actively infected with, or recovered from COVID-19 were included in the dataset. The repertoires were made available in a free public database intended to serve as a resource for research on the immune response to SARS-CoV-2. The samples were drawn from two sources: the first 160 participants of the ongoing ImmuneRACE study, and about 1,300 subjects contributed by 6 global collaborators. A de-identified subject ID, COVID-19 status, age in years and sex were almost always included in the sample metadata. Where available, HLA class I and class II types were obtained from metadata supplied by the sample provider rather than from assay-based typing.

Points the paper makes about the study in general: Clinical and demographic metadata were provided uncurated, with the amount varying by source and participant.

A word on this clone: What this receptor recognizes is not known. Base qualities are not provided; no much larger clone lies one nucleotide away.

TCRbeta CDR3 regions were amplified from genomic DNA using the immunoSEQ Assay, a bias-controlled multiplex PCR. The authors' pipeline ran thus. Within the assay, amplification of reference gene primers was used to estimate how many nucleated cells each sample contained. Sequence reads were collapsed and filtered to measure the absolute abundance of every unique TCRbeta CDR3 rearrangement. For each sample, productive Simpson clonality was calculated as the square root of Simpson's diversity index over productive rearrangements. Drawn from immuneACCESS, this table holds only the in-frame rearrangements with V and J called that TCRdb kept. Clones are partly lost; checked studies trace under half to an unresolved V gene and leave the rest unexplained. D and trimming come from the DNA, and the V and J calls and clone size come from that table. This sample is represented by about 270,000 clones; 85% of them were singletons. The ten largest clones take up approximately 8.6% of the sample.

The junction shows trimming of 1 base on V and 0 bases on J, plus 18 bases between the germline ends. The CDR3 covers 18 residues, taking in both the cysteine and the phenylalanine. The only DNA kept is the CDR3, 54 bases in frame from the first base. In the prospective study, participants were about 18 to 95 years old, resided in about two dozen geographic areas of the United States, and were enrolled through a virtual design. In the prospective study, cohorts were assigned on the basis of participant-reported clinical history obtained from a screening survey and a study questionnaire. Mobile phlebotomists in the prospective study collected whole blood, serum and a nasopharyngeal or oropharyngeal swab from every participant. Additional blood draws and questionnaires over an approximately 2-month period could optionally be provided by prospective study participants. Before DNA extraction, blood samples from the prospective study were shipped at room temperature or frozen.

Input material: PBMCs or T cells enriched from blood (not recorded which). This clonotype was sampled from a woman aged 45-59 years with acute COVID-19. Rearrangement joined TRBV23-1 to TRBJ1-2; a confident D gene designation cannot be given. TRBV23-1 is reported as an ORF; its role is uncertain. The nucleotide sequence is given as TGCGCCAGCAGTCAATTTCCCCCCAACAGACAAGCTAACTATGGCTACACCTTC. The translation is CASSQFPPNRQANYGYTF.